Below, 19 T cell receptor beta chains from the same sample are listed, as sequenced in a study of beta chain features in type 1 diabetes. Findings of the study overall: Moderately but significantly shorter TCRB CDR3s were found in Type 1 diabetes patients in all four CD4+ subsets.

Isolated RNA was reverse transcribed in full, so expressed TCRB transcripts were sequenced. Generated by immunoSEQ multiplex PCR, the TCRdb table keeps only in-frame clones and is missing some. This sample has about 740,000 clones, with under 15% found just once. Their antigen targets remain unknown. The specimen was naive CD4+ T cells from blood. Every receptor here comes from a man in his late teens or twenties with type 1 diabetes.

The J gene is TRBJ2-3, the V gene TRBV13; 11 positions agree with TRBD2. Germline trimming cut 5 bases from V and 4 bases from J; bases unmatched to any gene: 8. The germline CDR1 and CDR2 sequences are PRHDT and FYEKMQ (reference sequence). The CDR3 is 16 residues long. The CDR3 DNA reads as TGTGCCAGCAGCCCCCCCCTAGCGGGGGGCTCAGATACGCAGTATTTT. Translation: CASSPPLAGGSDTQYF.

The rearrangement joins TRBV13 to TRBJ1-2; D uncertain. Germline loops: CDR1 PRHDT, CDR2 FYEKMQ (reference sequence). The V gene lost 3 bases and the J gene lost 3 bases, with 8 bases spanning the gap. This CDR3 is 13 amino acids long. CDR3 loop: CASSLVAHYGYTF. CDR3 DNA: TGTGCCAGCAGCTTGGTCGCCCACTATGGCTACACCTTC.

This clone was seen a few times. The chain links TRBV30 to TRBJ2-7; 9 nucleotides match TRBD1. J gave up 2 bases and V 2 bases, and 4 bases lay outside the gene matches. The CDR3 runs 14 residues. Germline loops: CDR1 GTSNPN, CDR2 SVGIG (reference sequence). CDR3 DNA sequence: TGTGCCTGGAGTATAGGGACAGGGCCCTACGAGCAGTACTTC. It translates to CAWSIGTGPYEQYF.

The J gene is TRBJ1-3, the V gene TRBV4-1; D perhaps matches TRBD1 (5 bases). V was cut by 1 base and J by 0 bases, with 10 bases left in between. Germline V gene lookup returns CDR1 MGHRA and CDR2 YSYEKL. CDR3 length: 16 residues. The CDR3 bases are TGCGCCAGCAGCCAAGTACGACAGCACTCTGGAAACACCATATATTTT. Translation: CASSQVRQHSGNTIYF.

This clone was counted between two and nine times. The rearrangement links TRBV30 to TRBJ2-1; possible D gene TRBD2, 5 bases. The CDR3 contains 15 residues. The germline V gene encodes CDR1 GTSNPN and CDR2 SVGIG (reference sequence). The V and J ends lost 2 bases and 4 bases respectively, with 15 bases between them. In nucleotides, the CDR3 is TGTGCCTGGAGTCGACACCCCCGGGAATACAATGAGCAGTTCTTC. This translates into CAWSRHPREYNEQFF.

This chain connects TRBV6-6 to TRBJ2-7; D remains unclear. Trimming removed 0 bases at V and 4 bases at J, with 4 bases between. The germline gives CDR1 MNHNY, CDR2 SVGAGI (reference sequence). This CDR3 spans 12 amino acids. The CDR3 protein is CASSYSNYEQYF. The CDR3 nucleotides read TGTGCCAGCAGTTACTCCAATTACGAGCAGTACTTC.

The CDR3 DNA follows: TGTGCCAGCTCATCAGCCGGGACAGGGAACAATCAGCCCCAGCATTTT. Protein sequence: CASSSAGTGNNQPQHF. The chain is built from TRBV18 and TRBJ1-5; 9 bases line up with TRBD1. V was pared by 5 bases and J by 3 bases, with 8 bases of the junction left unmatched. Germline CDR1 and CDR2: KGHSH and LQKENI. This CDR3 spans 16 amino acids.

Worth noting for this clone: The junction shows a germline mismatch at one end, possibly a read error. The gene calls are TRBV4-1 and TRBJ2-6; the D gene is possibly TRBD2 (7 bases). This CDR3 is 15 amino acids long. The germline V gene has CDR1 MGHRA and CDR2 YSYEKL. The CDR3 here is CASSPVGRGANILTF. CDR3 DNA sequence: TGCGCCAGCAGCCCCGTCGGTCGGGGGGCCAACATCCTGACTTTC.

The sample holds a few counts of this clone. The chain is built from TRBV25-1 and TRBJ1-1; 8 nucleotides agree with TRBD1. This CDR3 region has 18 residues. The V segment lost 0 bases and the J segment 0 bases; nucleotides outside the gene matches: 9. Germline CDR1 reads MGHDK; CDR2 reads SYGVNS. The CDR3 is CASSEYLGTGLMNTEAFF. For the CDR3, the DNA is TGTGCCAGCAGTGAATATTTAGGGACAGGCCTTATGAACACTGAAGCTTTCTTT. The entire variable domain, with the rest obtained from reference TRBV25-1 and TRBJ1-1, is as follows: EADIYQTPRYLVIGTGKKITLECSQTMGHDKMYWYQQDPGMELHLIHYSYGVNSTEKGDLSSESTVSRIRTEHFPLTLESARPSHTSQYLCASSEYLGTGLMNTEAFFGQGTRLTVV.

This chain links TRBV30 with TRBJ1-1; D is unclear. V lost 1 base and J 0 bases, leaving 12 bases between the germline ends. CDR1 and CDR2 (germline): GTSNPN, SVGIG (reference sequence). This CDR3 is 15 amino acids long. This chain's CDR3 is CAWSARLYMNTEAFF. In nucleotides, the CDR3 is TGTGCCTGGAGTGCCCGACTCTACATGAACACTGAAGCTTTCTTT.

The table lists this clone with a few counts. The genes are TRBV25-1 and TRBJ1-6, with D possibly being TRBD1 (6 bases). V was cut by 5 bases and J by 5 bases, with 19 bases left in between. The length of the CDR3 is 17 residues. Per germline, CDR1 MGHDK and CDR2 SYGVNS. The chain's CDR3 is CASSYTRGGGNNSPLHF. The CDR3 DNA reads TGTGCCAGCAGTTATACTCGGGGAGGGGGGAATAATTCACCCCTCCACTTT.

The rearrangement uses TRBV2 and TRBJ1-2; the D gene is possibly TRBD1 (5 bases). Germline V gene lookup returns CDR1 SNHLY and CDR2 FYNNEI. The CDR3 is made up of 13 amino acids. V was shortened by 5 bases and J by 5 bases, with 12 bases between the two germline ends. This chain's CDR3 is CASSTGPRYGYTF. The DNA of the CDR3 is TGTGCCAGCAGTACGGGACCGAGATATGGCTACACCTTC.

The J gene is TRBJ1-5, the V gene TRBV15; D perhaps matches TRBD1 (6 bases). V was cut by 7 bases and J by 5 bases, with 12 bases left in between. The CDR3 contains 13 residues. The germline V gene has CDR1 LNHNV and CDR2 YYDKDF (reference sequence). This CDR3 is CATTRRTDQPQHF. The CDR3 DNA reads as TGTGCCACCACTCGGCGGACAGATCAGCCCCAGCATTTT. Supplemented by reference TRBV15 and TRBJ1-5, the full variable domain reads DAMVIQNPRYQVTQFGKPVTLSCSQTLNHNVMYWYQQKSSQAPKLLFHYYDKDFNNEADTPDNFQSRRPNTSFCFLDIRSPGLGDTAMYLCATTRRTDQPQHFGDGTRLSIL.

V usage is TRBV7-2 and J usage is TRBJ2-2; 9 positions agree with TRBD2. Germline V lookup: CDR1 SGHTA, CDR2 FQGNSA. The CDR3 contains 15 residues. The junction had 6 bases not matched to a gene; V was cut back by 4 bases and J by 6 bases. CDR3 DNA: TGTGCCAGCAGCTATAGCGGGGGTGTCGCCGGGGAGCTGTTTTTT. This codes for CASSYSGGVAGELFF.

Only a few counts were recorded for this clone. DNA for the CDR3: TGTGCCTGGGGTTTAACAGCGCTAAATGAAAAACTGTTTTTT. This gives the protein CAWGLTALNEKLFF. The chain carries TRBV30 and TRBJ1-4; D is uncertain. The CDR3 consists of 14 residues. Germline values: CDR1 GTSNPN, CDR2 SVGIG (reference sequence). V lost 5 bases and J lost 5, with 15 bases in between.

The gene calls are TRBV4-2 and TRBJ1-6; D remains unclear. The CDR3 totals 12 residues. Germline loops: CDR1 LGHNA, CDR2 YNFKEQ. V dropped 1 base and J dropped 10 bases, with 5 bases sitting between them. CDR3 in amino acids: CASSQVQSPLHF. As DNA, the CDR3 is TGTGCCAGCAGCCAAGTACAATCACCCCTCCACTTT.

In regard to this clone: The germline gene is not matched at one end of the junction; a read error may be the cause. J is TRBJ1-2 and V is TRBV29-1; D is uncertain. The CDR3 extends over 9 amino acids. The germline V gene has CDR1 SQVTM and CDR2 ANQGSEA. CDR3 sequence (DNA): TGCAGCGCTGAAGGGCCGTACACCTTC. Amino acids: CSAEGPYTF.

The rearrangement uses TRBV29-1 and TRBJ1-4, with D perhaps matching TRBD1 (5 bases). This CDR3 has 13 amino acids. Trimming pared 3 bases from V and 6 bases from J, leaving 11 bases between. CDR1 SQVTM and CDR2 ANQGSEA come from the germline V gene. CDR3 DNA sequence: TGCAGCGTTGACCCTCTGGGGGATGAAAAACTGTTTTTT. This gives the protein CSVDPLGDEKLFF.

The table lists this clone with a few counts. V gene TRBV18 combines with J gene TRBJ1-3; D unclear. CDR1 is KGHSH and CDR2 is LQKENI in the germline V gene. Trimming removed 6 bases from V and 0 bases from J, with 15 bases in between. The CDR3 length is 16 residues. The CDR3 DNA sequence: TGTGCCAGCTCCCTAACCGGTCTCATCTCTGGAAACACCATATATTTT. Protein sequence: CASSLTGLISGNTIYF.